What follows are 13 T cell receptor beta chains derived from one specimen sequenced in a study of metastatic and nonmetastatic thyroid tumors. TCRdb re-clonotyped the PCR reads via MiXCR. The sample has about 38,000 clones; roughly 50% are singletons. Until they underwent thyroid surgery, no patient had received any treatment. Sequenced material: tumor tissue. The receptors were sampled from a male donor with papillary thyroid cancer or a benign thyroid nodule (not recorded which). Some clones in this sample may be carry-over from other donors' samples.

The chain carries TRBV19 and TRBJ2-7; the D is unclear. V was pared by 5 bases and J by 0 bases, with 17 bases between. This CDR3 spans 16 amino acids. Germline CDR1 LNHDA, CDR2 SQIVND (reference sequence). CDR3: CASSERHSSSSYEQYF. DNA of the CDR3: TGTGCCAGTAGTGAGAGACACTCCTCTAGCTCCTACGAGCAGTACTTC.

This clone has just a few counts. This chain joins TRBV6-2 or TRBV6-3 and TRBJ2-7, with 13 bases lining up with TRBD2. V was clipped by 2 bases and J by 9 bases; unmatched bases: 7. From germline, CDR1 is MNHEY and CDR2 SVGEGT. This CDR3 is built from 15 residues. The CDR3 here is CASSYPGTSGMSQYF. CDR3 bases: TGTGCCAGCAGTTACCCCGGGACTAGCGGGATGTCGCAGTACTTC.

This clone was observed a single time. This sequence joins TRBV9 and TRBJ1-1; 7 nucleotides agree with TRBD1. V gave up 3 bases and J gave up 2 bases; unmatched junction bases: 4. CDR1 and CDR2 from the germline V gene are SGDLS and YYNGEE. The CDR3 spans 14 residues. This CDR3 is CASSAGTANTEAFF. The CDR3 DNA reads TGTGCCAGCAGCGCCGGGACAGCTAACACTGAAGCTTTCTTT.

This clone was detected only once. The genes are TRBV30 and TRBJ2-1, with a weak D call TRBD1 (6 bases). The ends were cut back, 3 bases at V and 5 bases at J, with 8 bases in the middle. Per the germline V gene, CDR1 is GTSNPN and CDR2 is SVGIG (reference sequence). CDR3 length equals 12 residues. DNA of the CDR3: TGTGCCTGGAGGGGGGCCAACAATGAGCAGTTCTTC. Translating it yields CAWRGANNEQFF.

The chain is built from TRBV30 and TRBJ2-1; 7 bases line up with TRBD2. This CDR3 is 14 amino acids long. The germline CDR1 and CDR2 sequences are GTSNPN and SVGIG (reference sequence). V lost 3 bases, J lost 12 bases, and 14 bases stayed unmatched. CDR3: CAWRLGGSRGWQFF. In DNA form, the CDR3 reads TGTGCCTGGAGACTGGGCGGGAGTCGGGGATGGCAGTTCTTC.

The chain has TRBV11-1 and TRBJ2-2; 9 nucleotides align to TRBD2. This CDR3 is 17 amino acids long. Trimming removed 1 base from V and 8 bases from J; junction bases left unmatched: 11. Looked up from germline, CDR1 is SGHAT and CDR2 is FQDESV (reference sequence). The CDR3 nucleotides are TGTGCCAGCAGCTTAGTAATATTAGCGGGAGCCCTTGGGGAGCTGTTTTTT. This encodes CASSLVILAGALGELFF.

This sequence joins TRBV12-3 or TRBV12-4 and TRBJ1-2; the match to TRBD1 covers 7 bases. Trimming took 3 bases from V and 7 from J; bases not matched to a gene: 11. CDR3 size: 15 residues. CDR3: CASSFGVRGIGGYTF. The CDR3 region has the DNA TGTGCCAGCAGTTTCGGCGTCAGGGGGATTGGTGGCTACACCTTC.

This clone was observed a few times. The gene calls are TRBV2 and TRBJ2-7, with D unresolved. V was pared by 5 bases and J by 4 bases, with 12 bases between. Germline CDR1 SNHLY, CDR2 FYNNEI. This CDR3 is 13 amino acids long. CDR3 sequence reads: CASSLPDLYEQYF. As DNA, the CDR3 is TGTGCCAGCAGTCTTCCGGACCTGTACGAGCAGTACTTC.

V usage is TRBV5-1 and J usage is TRBJ2-1, with D possibly being TRBD2 (5 bases). This CDR3 is built from 17 residues. V was pared by 2 bases and J by 0 bases, with 15 bases between. Germline V gene sequence: CDR1 SGHRS, CDR2 YFSETQ. The CDR3 nucleotides are TGCGCCAGCAGCTTTGCTTCGCGGGTCCTCTCCTACAATGAGCAGTTCTTC. This sequence encodes CASSFASRVLSYNEQFF.

The V call is TRBV5-1, the J call TRBJ1-2; the D gene is possibly TRBD1 (6 bases). The CDR3 has 15 amino acids. The germline gives CDR1 SGHRS, CDR2 YFSETQ. V was cut by 4 bases and J by 7 bases, with 20 bases left in between. The CDR3 DNA sequence: TGCGCCAGCAGCATCGATTTTTCAGGGGCGGCTGGCTACACCTTC. This codes for CASSIDFSGAAGYTF.

This clone has more than one count but fewer than ten. This chain's CDR3 is CACPRTGGNYGYTF. CDR3 in DNA: TGTGCCTGCCCTCGGACAGGGGGCAACTATGGCTACACCTTC. This chain joins TRBV30 and TRBJ1-2; 11 bases map to TRBD1. This CDR3 is built from 14 residues. The germline V gene has CDR1 GTSNPN and CDR2 SVGIG (reference sequence). Trimming cost V 6 bases and J 2 bases; bases outside gene matches: 5.

The rearrangement joins TRBV20-1 to TRBJ2-1, with 10 bases lining up with TRBD2. J gave up 6 bases and V 6 bases, and 11 bases lay outside the gene matches. CDR1 DFQATT and CDR2 SNEGSKA come from the germline V gene (reference sequence). The CDR3 length is 15 residues. The CDR3 spells CSADLLAGFRNEQFF. DNA for the CDR3: TGCAGTGCGGACTTACTAGCGGGATTTCGCAATGAGCAGTTCTTC.

This clone was picked up a small number of times. The chain joins TRBV6-5 to TRBJ2-2; 11 nucleotides agree with TRBD2. V was pared by 2 bases and J by 5 bases, with 10 bases of the junction left unmatched. This CDR3 contains 18 residues. Germline-derived CDR1 and CDR2 are MNHEY and SVGAGI. CDR3 DNA sequence: TGTGCCAGCAGTTACCCTACCTTAGCGGGGGGGCGGACCGGGGAGCTGTTTTTT. It codes for CASSYPTLAGGRTGELFF.